This T cell receptor beta chain was sequenced for a study of vaccination and CD4 T cells after COVID-19. The Oncomine TCR Beta short-read assay was applied to DNA of cultured CD4+ T cells. TCRdb used MiXCR to reprocess the PCR reads, holding one entry per CDR3 protein. The repertoire holds roughly 4,500 distinct CDR3 sequences, with around 19% as singletons. A few counts support this clonotype. Antigen unknown. Per the germline V gene, CDR1 is SGHRS and CDR2 is YFSETQ. CDR3 length equals 15 residues. Trimming took 0 bases from V and 7 from J; bases not matched to a gene: 2. Specified treatment: approximately 10-day PBMC culture with coronavirus spike peptide pools or control peptides (ViraFEST assay). ViraFEST used peptide pools to expand antigen-specific T cells and subsequently sequenced their TCRs.

Input material: CD4+ T cells from blood, cultured in vitro. The clonotype comes from a human donor who had recovered from COVID-19. The chain carries TRBV5-1 and TRBJ1-6; 9 nucleotides agree with TRBD1. Written as DNA, the CDR3 is TGCGCCAGCAGCTTGGGTGGACAGGGGAATTCACCCCTCCACTTT. It codes for CASSLGGQGNSPLHF.